The next 17 T cell receptor beta chains were all read from a single sample in a study of control samples from healthy donors and cancer patients. Clones were sequenced by immunoSEQ multiplex PCR, and TCRdb holds only the in-frame ones, with some missing. The sample includes 80,000 or so clones, around 94% seen only once; the top ten take approximately 5.7%. The sequencing sample was made of blood. These TCRs come from a woman aged 40 to 50 in good health.

The CDR3 DNA reads TGTGCCAGCAGTTTACTGGGAAAGAGGACTGAAGCTTTCTTT. It yields the protein CASSLLGKRTEAFF. V is TRBV27 and J is TRBJ1-1; D uncertain. This CDR3 is 14 amino acids long. Trimming cost V 2 bases and J 5 bases, with 12 bases left between them. Germline V gene lookup returns CDR1 MNHEY and CDR2 SMNVEV (reference sequence).

For the CDR3, the DNA is TGCGCCAGCAGCCAAGTTCGAGAGGGAGGGGGTCAGCCCCAGCATTTT. Translation: CASSQVREGGGQPQHF. This chain joins TRBV4-1 and TRBJ1-5; TRBD1 might be the D (6 bases). Per the germline V gene, CDR1 is MGHRA and CDR2 is YSYEKL. This CDR3 is 16 amino acids long. The V and J ends lost 1 base and 6 bases respectively, with 16 bases between them.

The chain couples TRBV6-2 or TRBV6-3 to TRBJ2-2, with D perhaps matching TRBD1 (5 bases). The germline V gene encodes CDR1 MNHEY and CDR2 SVGEGT. V was cut by 5 bases and J by 6 bases, with 13 bases left in between. The CDR3 has 14 amino acids. The CDR3 sequence is CASSTNRIAGELFF. CDR3 DNA sequence: TGTGCCAGCAGTACTAACAGGATAGCCGGGGAGCTGTTTTTT.

This clone came up once. The J gene is TRBJ2-3, the V gene TRBV28, with D possibly matching TRBD2 (6 bases). The germline CDR1 and CDR2 sequences are MDHEN and SYDVKM. V was clipped by 1 base and J by 1 base, with 15 bases between them. CDR3 length: 17 amino acids. The CDR3 DNA follows: TGTGCCAGCAGTTTATACCCGTCGGGCGGGGGCACAGATACGCAGTATTTT. Amino acid sequence: CASSLYPSGGGTDTQYF.

The chain carries TRBV7-2 and TRBJ2-2; D remains unclear. V was clipped by 1 base and J by 6 bases, with 12 bases between them. In germline, CDR1 is SGHTA, CDR2 FQGNSA. CDR3 length: 15 residues. The CDR3 DNA is TGTGCCAGCAGCTTAGAGCTCCCCGGGTCCGGGGAGCTGTTTTTT. The encoded protein is CASSLELPGSGELFF.

The rearrangement uses TRBV7-3 and TRBJ1-5, with TRBD1 matching over 8 bases. Germline V gene data show CDR1 as SGHTA and CDR2 as FQGTGA. This CDR3 is built from 13 residues. V lost 3 bases to trimming and J lost 7 bases; unmatched junction nucleotides: 2. The CDR3 DNA reads TGTGCCAGCAGCTTGAACAGGGGGCAGCCCCAGCATTTT. It yields the protein CASSLNRGQPQHF.

CDR3 sequence reads: CASRREDTQYF. In nucleotides, the CDR3 is TGTGCCAGCAGACGGGAGGATACGCAGTATTTT. The chain combines TRBV5-4 with TRBJ2-3, with D perhaps TRBD2 (6 bases). Trimming pared 5 bases from V and 6 bases from J, leaving 7 bases between. CDR1 SGHNT and CDR2 YYREEE come from the germline V gene (reference sequence). This CDR3 spans 11 amino acids.

The gene calls are TRBV6-5 and TRBJ2-3; D tentatively fits TRBD1 or TRBD2 (5 bases each). CDR1 MNHEY and CDR2 SVGAGI come from the germline V gene. The length of the CDR3 is 15 residues. Trimming left V 7 bases short and J 6 bases short, with 20 bases between. The CDR3 DNA follows: TGTGCCAGCACCTACCGGGACCCCTCCCGGGATACGCAGTATTTT. It codes for CASTYRDPSRDTQYF.

The chain uses TRBV18 and TRBJ2-3; possibly TRBD2 for D (6 bases). Germline CDR1 KGHSH, CDR2 LQKENI. The germline V and J ends were trimmed by 6 bases and 0 bases, with 13 bases remaining between them. The CDR3 is made up of 15 amino acids. The CDR3 DNA sequence: TGTGCCAGCTCGGCGGGACTTTTGAGCACAGATACGCAGTATTTT. It encodes CASSAGLLSTDTQYF.

CDR3 residues: CASSSIGGPGETQYF. Here the CDR3 DNA reads TGTGCCAGCAGCTCTATCGGGGGCCCCGGAGAGACCCAGTACTTC. The V and J genes are TRBV7-9 and TRBJ2-5; either TRBD1 or TRBD2 may fit D (6 bases each). Germline V lookup: CDR1 SEHNR, CDR2 FQNEAQ (reference sequence). V lost 4 bases to trimming and J lost 4 bases, with 16 bases between them. There are 15 residues in the CDR3.

The J gene is TRBJ1-4, the V gene TRBV28; 8 positions agree with TRBD1. Per germline, CDR1 MDHEN and CDR2 SYDVKM. The CDR3 extends over 15 amino acids. The V gene end was trimmed by 5 bases and the J gene end by 7 bases; junction bases not matched to a gene: 9. The CDR3 bases are TGTGCCAGCAGTCCCCCAGTAGGGACAGGTGAAAAACTGTTTTTT. Translated, it gives CASSPPVGTGEKLFF.

The chain couples TRBV2 to TRBJ2-7, with TRBD1 as a possible D gene (5 bases). The CDR3 contains 11 residues. V dropped 7 bases and J dropped 12 bases, with 16 bases sitting between them. Germline V gene sequence: CDR1 SNHLY, CDR2 FYNNEI. The CDR3 region is CASTIQESPYF. CDR3 DNA sequence: TGTGCCAGCACTATACAGGAATCTCCGTACTTC. The variable domain in full, with the rest retrieved from reference TRBV2 and TRBJ2-7, is EPEVTQTPSHQVTQMGQEVILRCVPISNHLYFYWYRQILGQKVEFLVSFYNNEISEKSEIFDDQFSVERPDGSNFTLKIRSTKLEDSAMYFCASTIQESPYFGPGTRLTVT.

This clone was detected only once. V gene TRBV19 combines with J gene TRBJ2-1; tentative D call: TRBD2 (5 bases). The germline V gene encodes CDR1 LNHDA and CDR2 SQIVND (reference sequence). With 7 bases removed from V and 8 bases from J, the gap between germline ends came to 15 bases. The CDR3 extends over 13 amino acids. CDR3: CASKTFSDDEQFF. The CDR3 DNA follows: TGTGCCAGTAAAACGTTTAGCGACGATGAGCAGTTCTTC.

The table lists this clone with a few counts. The chain has TRBV5-1 and TRBJ1-1; D uncertain. The CDR3 loop spans 13 amino acids. The ends were cut back, 2 bases at V and 3 bases at J, with 8 bases in the middle. From germline, CDR1 is SGHRS and CDR2 YFSETQ. The CDR3 DNA is TGCGCCAGCAGCTTCCTGGGTCACACTGAAGCTTTCTTT. Residues: CASSFLGHTEAFF.

This clone was found once. This chain links TRBV3-1 (or the pseudogene TRBV3-2) with TRBJ2-3, with 11 bases fitting TRBD2. This CDR3 contains 14 residues. With 4 bases clipped from V and 5 bases from J, the junction kept 2 bases outside the gene matches. Germline assignment: CDR1 LGHDT and CDR2 YNNKEL (reference sequence). The CDR3 here is CASSLAGGKDTQYF. Written as DNA, the CDR3 is TGTGCCAGCAGCCTAGCGGGGGGGAAAGATACGCAGTATTTT.

The J gene is TRBJ2-1, the V gene TRBV12-3 or TRBV12-4; unclear D gene. Trimming left V 6 bases short and J 1 base short, with 1 base between. CDR3 length: 11 residues. The CDR3, as DNA: TGTGCCAGCAGGTCCTACAATGAGCAGTTCTTC. Protein product: CASRSYNEQFF.

The J gene is TRBJ2-1, the V gene TRBV19; D gene ambiguous. The germline gives CDR1 LNHDA, CDR2 SQIVND (reference sequence). The CDR3 runs to 12 residues. Trimming stripped 3 bases from V and 4 bases from J, with 4 bases between. CDR3 loop: CASSIAYNEQFF. In nucleotides, the CDR3 is TGTGCCAGTAGTATCGCTTACAATGAGCAGTTCTTC.